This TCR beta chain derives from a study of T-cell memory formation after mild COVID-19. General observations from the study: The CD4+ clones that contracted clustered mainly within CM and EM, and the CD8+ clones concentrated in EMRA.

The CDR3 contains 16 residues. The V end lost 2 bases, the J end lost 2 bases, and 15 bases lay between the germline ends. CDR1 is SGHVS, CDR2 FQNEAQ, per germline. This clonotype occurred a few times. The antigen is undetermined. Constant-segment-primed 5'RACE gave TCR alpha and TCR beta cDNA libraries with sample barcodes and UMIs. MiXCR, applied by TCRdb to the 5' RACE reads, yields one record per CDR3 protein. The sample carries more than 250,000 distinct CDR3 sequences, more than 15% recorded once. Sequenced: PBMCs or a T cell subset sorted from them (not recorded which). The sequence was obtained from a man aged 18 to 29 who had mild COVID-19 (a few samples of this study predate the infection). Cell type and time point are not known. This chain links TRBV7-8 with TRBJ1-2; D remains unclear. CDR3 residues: CASSLFPGRRNYGYTF. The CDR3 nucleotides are TGTGCCAGCAGCTTATTCCCTGGGCGGAGGAACTATGGCTACACCTTC.